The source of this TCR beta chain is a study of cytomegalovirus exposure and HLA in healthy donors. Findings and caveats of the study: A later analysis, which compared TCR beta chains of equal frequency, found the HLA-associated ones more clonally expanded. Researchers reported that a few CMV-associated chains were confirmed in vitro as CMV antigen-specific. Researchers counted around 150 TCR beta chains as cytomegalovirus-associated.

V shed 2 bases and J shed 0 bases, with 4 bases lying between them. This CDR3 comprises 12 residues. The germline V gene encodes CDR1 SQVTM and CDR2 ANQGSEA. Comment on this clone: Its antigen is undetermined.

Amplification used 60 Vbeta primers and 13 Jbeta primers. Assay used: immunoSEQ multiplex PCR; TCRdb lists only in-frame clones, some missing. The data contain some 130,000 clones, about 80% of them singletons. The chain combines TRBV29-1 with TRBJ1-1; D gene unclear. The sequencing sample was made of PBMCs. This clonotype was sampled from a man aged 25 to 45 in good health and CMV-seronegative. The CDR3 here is CSVEYMNTEAFF. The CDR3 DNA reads TGCAGCGTTGAATACATGAACACTGAAGCTTTCTTT.